This TCR beta chain comes out of a study of patients and donors after allogeneic stem cell transplantation. Germline V gives CDR1 MNHNS, CDR2 SASEGT. The CDR3 is 16 amino acids. Trimming at V came to 5 bases and at J to 1 base, leaving 4 bases not matched to a gene. This clonotype turned up a few times. Using its own MiXCR run on the RT-PCR reads, TCRdb lists one record per CDR3 protein. In the table there are about 960,000 distinct CDR3 sequences, approximately 18% of which are singletons. Sequencing was performed on blood, either unsorted or a sorted T cell fraction (not recorded which). This clonotype originated in a human donor who was either an allogeneic HSCT recipient or a stem cell or donor lymphocyte infusion donor (not recorded which). It is not recorded whose cells these are; they may come from a transplant donor. The chain is built from TRBV6-1 and TRBJ2-5; 13 bases are a match to TRBD2. Here the CDR3 DNA reads TGTGCCAGCAGTAGGAGGACTAGCGGGAGCCAAGAGACCCAGTACTTC. Protein product: CASSRRTSGSQETQYF.